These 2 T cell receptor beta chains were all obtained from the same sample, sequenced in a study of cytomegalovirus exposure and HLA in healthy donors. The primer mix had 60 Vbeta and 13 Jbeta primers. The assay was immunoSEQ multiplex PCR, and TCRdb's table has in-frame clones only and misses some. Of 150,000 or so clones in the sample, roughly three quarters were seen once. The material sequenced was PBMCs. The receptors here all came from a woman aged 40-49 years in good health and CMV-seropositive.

Here the CDR3 reads CASRGTGGGYTF. CDR3 in DNA: TGTGCCAGCAGGGGGACAGGGGGAGGCTACACCTTC. The J gene is TRBJ1-2, the V gene TRBV6-5; the match to TRBD1 covers 11 bases. CDR3 length equals 12 residues. CDR1 and CDR2 (germline): MNHEY, SVGAGI. J gave up 8 bases and V 6 bases, and 2 bases lay outside the gene matches.

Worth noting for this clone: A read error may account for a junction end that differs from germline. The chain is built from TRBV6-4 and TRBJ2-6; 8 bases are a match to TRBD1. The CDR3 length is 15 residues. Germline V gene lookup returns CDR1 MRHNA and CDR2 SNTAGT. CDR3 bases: TGTGCCAGCAGTGCAGGGGGCTCTGGGGCCAACGGCCTGACTTTC. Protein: CASSAGGSGANGLTF.